This TCR beta chain was identified in a study of spatial heterogeneity in lung cancer. Study-level results: Expanded intratumoral alpha and beta TCR counts tracked tumor mutation counts.

This clonotype was observed at least ten times. Its target is unknown. V was trimmed by 3 bases and J by 0 bases, leaving 8 bases between them. Germline-derived CDR1 and CDR2 are DFQATT and SNEGSKA (reference sequence). The CDR3 has 14 residues. As to time point: sample taken at primary tumor resection. In each case, whole RNA from tumor, nontumor lung or frozen PBMC was sequenced unsorted. TCRdb re-analysed the 5' RACE reads in MiXCR, keeping a single row per CDR3 protein. Seen here are approximately 11,000 distinct CDR3 sequences, around 5.1% observed once, and the top ten hold around 11%. The TCR originated in a male donor with early-stage non-small cell lung cancer. The chain links TRBV20-1 to TRBJ2-2; no clear D. The sequenced sample was lung tumor tissue, obtained at surgery. This chain's CDR3 is CSARPSSNTGELFF. The CDR3 DNA follows: TGCAGTGCTAGGCCCAGTTCGAACACCGGGGAGCTGTTTTTT.